Each of the 8 T cell receptor beta chains below was sequenced from the same sample in a study of regulatory T cells in long-lasting Graves disease. Sequencing libraries for TCR beta were prepared with iRepertoire HTBI primers and Arm-PCR of CDR3 regions. TCRdb fed the multiplex PCR reads into MiXCR, producing one record per CDR3 protein. The sample consists of roughly 500,000 distinct CDR3 sequences, around 15% of them appearing once. As for time point: newly diagnosed GD, antithyroid drugs for less than 3 months. The TCR library was made from RNA extracted from PBMCs. This sample was also put to use in a study of T cells in Graves' hyperthyroidism and ophthalmopathy.

The sample here was peripheral blood mononuclear cells (PBMCs), taken at new diagnosis, from a patient treated with antithyroid drugs. The source is a woman between 50 and 59 years old with Graves disease.

This sequence joins TRBV29-1 and TRBJ2-7; possible D gene TRBD2, 6 bases. This CDR3 contains 13 residues. CDR1 and CDR2 from the germline V gene are SQVTM and ANQGSEA. The V gene lost 3 bases and the J gene lost 5 bases, with 14 bases spanning the gap. The CDR3 nucleotides are TGCAGCGTTGATGAGGAGGGATCGAACGAGCAGTACTTC. It specifies CSVDEEGSNEQYF.

This clonotype turned up a few times. The gene calls are TRBV4-1 and TRBJ1-1; the match to TRBD1 covers 8 bases. The CDR3 consists of 15 residues. V dropped 4 bases and J dropped 10; count of bases not matched to a gene: 14. Germline V gene sequence: CDR1 MGHRA, CDR2 YSYEKL. CDR3 nucleotides: TGCGCCAGCAGCCCAATCGGACAGGGCTTCGGGGGAGCTTTCTTT. Translation gives CASSPIGQGFGGAFF.

The chain combines TRBV30 with TRBJ2-3; a weak D match, TRBD2 (6 bases). The CDR3 length is 13 residues. Per the germline V gene, CDR1 is GTSNPN and CDR2 is SVGIG (reference sequence). V lost 6 bases, J lost 1 base, and 11 bases lay in between. CDR3 DNA sequence: TGTGCCTGCCCTAGCGCCGGCACAGATACGCAGTATTTT. This sequence encodes CACPSAGTDTQYF. The variable domain in full, completed from reference TRBV30 and TRBJ2-3, reads SQTIHQWPATLVQPVGSPLSLECTVEGTSNPNLYWYRQAAGRGLQLLFYSVGIGQISSEVPQNLSASRPQDRQFILSSKKLLLSDSGFYLCACPSAGTDTQYFGPGTRLTVL.

The sample holds many counts of this clonotype. The chain recombines TRBV3-1 with TRBJ2-5; no clear D. CDR3 length: 12 amino acids. CDR1 is LGHDT and CDR2 is YNNKEL in the germline V gene (reference sequence). Trimming took 4 bases from V and 3 from J, leaving 6 bases between them. As DNA, the CDR3 is TGTGCCAGCAGCCGTATGGAAGAGACCCAGTACTTC. The encoded protein is CASSRMEETQYF.

This clonotype was seen a handful of times. J is TRBJ1-1 and V is TRBV6-2 or TRBV6-3; D gene unclear. The CDR3 extends over 16 amino acids. Trimming cost V 6 bases and J 1 base, with 18 bases left between them. Germline values: CDR1 MNHEY, CDR2 SVGEGT. CDR3 amino acids: CASSHRRPVRNTEAFF. Written as DNA, the CDR3 is TGTGCCAGCAGCCACCGGCGGCCCGTGCGGAACACTGAAGCTTTCTTT.

Many counts were recorded for this clonotype. The CDR3 is CASSLSPRNTEAFF. In DNA form, the CDR3 reads TGTGCCAGCAGTTTATCACCCAGAAACACTGAAGCTTTCTTT. The rearrangement links TRBV27 to TRBJ1-1; D gene unclear. From germline, CDR1 is MNHEY and CDR2 SMNVEV (reference sequence). Between the trimmed V and J ends, which lost 0 bases and 2 bases, there was a span of 7 bases. The CDR3 runs 14 residues.

The chain combines TRBV7-6 with TRBJ2-5, with 9 nucleotides matching TRBD1. CDR1 is SGHVS and CDR2 is FNYEAQ in the germline V gene. J gave up 5 bases and V 4 bases, and 8 bases lay outside the gene matches. The CDR3 totals 15 residues. CDR3 amino acids: CASSSSTGGAETQYF. The DNA for the CDR3 is TGTGCCAGCAGCTCCTCAACAGGGGGCGCCGAGACCCAGTACTTC.

This clonotype was counted between two and nine times. J is TRBJ1-1 and V is TRBV18, with TRBD1 matching 7 bases. Per germline, CDR1 KGHSH and CDR2 LQKENI. J lost 11 bases, V lost 2 bases, and 20 bases had no gene match. CDR3 length: 17 amino acids. The CDR3 sequence: CASSPAEQGGATTRAFF. The CDR3 coding sequence is TGTGCCAGCTCACCAGCGGAGCAGGGGGGGGCAACAACCCGGGCTTTCTTT.